This paragraph covers one T cell receptor (beta chain) sequence. The data belong to a study of blood T cell repertoires in COVID-19. Clones were sequenced by immunoSEQ multiplex PCR, and TCRdb holds only the in-frame ones, with some missing. The sample contains 490,000 or so clones, around 85% of which appear only once. Sequenced sample: PBMCs or T cells enriched from blood (not recorded which). The sequence came from an older woman who had recovered from COVID-19.

This CDR3 reads CASSFRGHESMNTEAFF. The CDR3 nucleotides read TGTGCCAGCAGTTTTAGGGGACACGAGTCCATGAACACTGAAGCTTTCTTT. The chain employs TRBV27 and TRBJ1-1, with a possible D match to TRBD1 (6 bases). This CDR3 has 17 amino acids. The germline CDR1 and CDR2 sequences are MNHEY and SMNVEV (reference sequence). V was clipped by 3 bases and J by 0 bases, with 17 bases between them.